This T cell receptor beta chain was identified in a study of immune characterization of retroperitoneal liposarcoma. TCRdb reprocessed the PCR reads with MiXCR, giving one entry per CDR3 protein. In the table there are about 10,000 distinct CDR3 sequences, roughly a third of which are singletons. This CDR3 spans 17 amino acids. The germline V gene has CDR1 SGHTA and CDR2 FQGNSA. V gene TRBV7-2 combines with J gene TRBJ2-1; 14 positions agree with TRBD2. With the DNA end fitting TRBJ2-5 better, the J assignment may be wrong. This TCR came from a female donor with retroperitoneal liposarcoma. The sample taken for sequencing was tumor tissue. The CDR3 protein is CASSPGLAGGIQETQYF. Here the CDR3 DNA reads TGTGCCAGCAGCCCAGGACTAGCGGGGGGAATCCAAGAGACCCAGTACTTC.